These 23 T cell receptor beta chains came from one sample sequenced in a study of shared clonotypes between healthy human individuals. The protocol was immunoSEQ multiplex PCR, while the TCRdb copy is restricted to in-frame clones and leaves out a portion. The top ten hold approximately 25% of the sample, which has under 150,000 clones, about 63% seen once. Sequencing was done on a sample of memory CD8+ T cells sorted from blood. The subset here: CD45RO+ cells pooled with CCR7-negative TemRA cells. Receptors were obtained from a woman in her twenties or thirties in good health.

The chain is built from TRBV9 and TRBJ2-3; maybe TRBD1 (6 bases). Trimming removed 4 bases from V and 0 bases from J, with 12 bases in between. This CDR3 is built from 15 residues. Germline values: CDR1 SGDLS, CDR2 YYNGEE. The CDR3 loop is CASSLGQSSTDTQYF. The CDR3 nucleotides are TGTGCCAGCAGCCTGGGACAATCTAGCACAGATACGCAGTATTTT.

This clone was counted only a few times. CDR3 DNA sequence: TGCAGCGTTGAAGTCTTGAACTTCTATGAGCAGTTCTTC. This encodes CSVEVLNFYEQFF. The chain joins TRBV29-1 to TRBJ2-1; D is ambiguous. CDR3 length: 13 residues. Trimming shortened V by 1 base and J by 8 bases, and 12 bases separated the two germline ends. The germline V gene encodes CDR1 SQVTM and CDR2 ANQGSEA.

The chain combines TRBV5-1 with TRBJ2-7; D unclear. The germline V and J ends were trimmed by 4 bases and 4 bases, with 6 bases remaining between them. Germline lookup yields CDR1 SGHRS and CDR2 YFSETQ. This CDR3 region has 11 residues. CDR3 amino acids: CASSPGYEQYF. In DNA form, the CDR3 reads TGCGCCAGCAGCCCCGGGTACGAGCAGTACTTC.

This CDR3 is CASSLYLSTDTQYF. The CDR3 region has the DNA TGTGCCAGCAGCCTCTACCTGAGCACAGATACGCAGTATTTT. The rearrangement joins TRBV7-2 to TRBJ2-3; D remains ambiguous. The CDR3 consists of 14 residues. V lost 5 bases and J lost 0, with 9 bases in between. Germline loops: CDR1 SGHTA, CDR2 FQGNSA.

Ten or more counts support this clone. The sample has other DNA sequences that encode this CDR3 too. The chain links TRBV6-1 to TRBJ2-7, with TRBD2 matching 13 bases. V lost 1 base to trimming and J lost 4 bases; unmatched junction nucleotides: 1. The CDR3 extends over 15 amino acids. Per germline, CDR1 MNHNS and CDR2 SASEGT. The CDR3 region is CASSEGTSGSYEQYF. In DNA form, the CDR3 reads TGTGCCAGCAGTGAAGGGACTAGCGGGAGTTACGAGCAGTACTTC.

J is TRBJ2-7 and V is TRBV4-1; no firm D call. CDR1 is MGHRA, CDR2 YSYEKL, per germline. The CDR3 sequence is 15 residues long. V dropped 1 base and J dropped 3 bases, with 13 bases sitting between them. The CDR3 bases are TGCGCCAGCAGCCAAGCTGTGGGCATTTACTACGAGCAGTACTTC. This encodes CASSQAVGIYYEQYF.

V gene TRBV28 combines with J gene TRBJ2-3; D is possibly TRBD2 (6 bases). This CDR3 is 15 amino acids long. CDR1 is MDHEN and CDR2 is SYDVKM in the germline V gene. Trimming stripped 3 bases from V and 3 bases from J, with 13 bases between. The CDR3 reads CASSLEGLCTDTQYF. In DNA form, the CDR3 reads TGTGCCAGCAGTTTGGAGGGGCTTTGTACAGATACGCAGTATTTT.

In this sample, this clone turned up a few times. The V call is TRBV11-2, the J call TRBJ1-2, with 9 bases matching TRBD1. The CDR3 consists of 13 residues. V dropped 3 bases and J dropped 5; count of bases not matched to a gene: 1. CDR1 and CDR2 (germline): SGHAT, FQNNGV. As DNA, the CDR3 is TGTGCCAGCAGCTTCGACAGGGGGTATGGCTACACCTTC. It yields the protein CASSFDRGYGYTF.

This clone is medium-sized within its sample. This chain connects TRBV28 to TRBJ2-1; 8 nucleotides line up with TRBD1. CDR1 is MDHEN, CDR2 SYDVKM, per germline. CDR3 size: 14 residues. After removal of 3 bases from V and 6 bases from J, the junction contained 4 bases not matched to a gene. The CDR3 is CASSLTGESNEQFF. CDR3 sequence (DNA): TGTGCCAGCAGTTTGACAGGGGAGTCCAATGAGCAGTTCTTC.

Many counts were recorded for this clone. The chain employs TRBV11-1 and TRBJ2-1; weak D call: TRBD1 (5 bases). Deletions cut 5 bases from V and 8 bases from J, with 13 bases between. This CDR3 comprises 13 residues. The V gene's germline CDR1 is SGHAT and CDR2 FQDESV (reference sequence). DNA for the CDR3: TGTGCCAGCAGCGCCACGTGGGGCTATGAGCAGTTCTTC. Its translation is CASSATWGYEQFF.

The V call is TRBV5-5, the J call TRBJ2-7; possible D gene TRBD1, 6 bases. V was trimmed by 0 bases and J by 2 bases, leaving 9 bases between them. The CDR3 runs 14 residues. In germline, CDR1 is SGHKS, CDR2 YYEKEE (reference sequence). The CDR3 is CASSLVQGTYEQYF. In DNA, the CDR3 is TGTGCCAGCAGCTTGGTACAGGGTACCTACGAGCAGTACTTC.

The chain has TRBV27 and TRBJ2-7, with 11 bases aligning to TRBD2. This CDR3 region has 14 residues. The V gene's germline CDR1 is MNHEY and CDR2 SMNVEV (reference sequence). J lost 3 bases, V lost 3 bases, and 1 base had no gene match. The CDR3 DNA is TGTGCCAGCAGTTTGGGGACTAGCGGCTACGAGCAGTACTTC. Amino acid sequence: CASSLGTSGYEQYF.

The genes are TRBV5-1 and TRBJ2-1; D perhaps matches TRBD2 (5 bases). The CDR3 runs to 15 residues. Germline CDR1 is SGHRS and CDR2 is YFSETQ. Trimming pared 4 bases from V and 4 bases from J, leaving 15 bases between. The CDR3 DNA reads TGCGCCAGCAGCACGGACTCCGCGTTATACAATGAGCAGTTCTTC. This codes for CASSTDSALYNEQFF. The variable domain in full, completed from reference TRBV5-1 and TRBJ2-1, reads KAGVTQTPRYLIKTRGQQVTLSCSPISGHRSVSWYQQTPGQGLQFLFEYFSETQRNKGNFPGRFSGRQFSNSRSEMNVSTLELGDSALYLCASSTDSALYNEQFFGPGTRLTVL.

This chain uses TRBV27 with TRBJ2-7; TRBD1 might be the D (6 bases). V lost 4 bases and J lost 4, with 11 bases in between. The CDR3 covers 13 residues. Germline loops: CDR1 MNHEY, CDR2 SMNVEV (reference sequence). The CDR3 region is CASSSRTDYEQYF. The CDR3, as DNA: TGTGCCAGCAGTTCCAGGACAGATTACGAGCAGTACTTC.

The gene calls are TRBV5-1 and TRBJ1-4, with D perhaps matching TRBD1 (5 bases). The CDR3 extends over 13 amino acids. V lost 5 bases and J lost 7, with 12 bases in between. The germline V gene has CDR1 SGHRS and CDR2 YFSETQ. The CDR3 coding sequence is TGCGCCAGCAGAGGGACGAACGCTGAAAAACTGTTTTTT. Translation gives CASRGTNAEKLFF. Looking up the rest from reference TRBV5-1 and TRBJ1-4 gives the full variable domain: KAGVTQTPRYLIKTRGQQVTLSCSPISGHRSVSWYQQTPGQGLQFLFEYFSETQRNKGNFPGRFSGRQFSNSRSEMNVSTLELGDSALYLCASRGTNAEKLFFGSGTQLSVL.

This chain links TRBV5-1 with TRBJ2-7; D call uncertain. The CDR3 loop spans 12 amino acids. Trimming stripped 7 bases from V and 2 bases from J, with 10 bases between. The germline V gene has CDR1 SGHRS and CDR2 YFSETQ. The DNA of the CDR3 is TGCGCCAGCGGCCCCGATGCCTACGAGCAGTACTTC. This gives the protein CASGPDAYEQYF.

The chain uses TRBV28 and TRBJ2-7, with 7 bases aligning to TRBD1. V was clipped by 2 bases and J by 1 base; unmatched bases: 5. CDR1 is MDHEN, CDR2 SYDVKM, per germline. This CDR3 is built from 15 residues. The CDR3 DNA reads TGTGCCAGCAGTTTAGACAGGGACGGTTCCTACGAGCAGTACTTC. Translating gives CASSLDRDGSYEQYF.

This clone was found many times. V usage is TRBV7-6 and J usage is TRBJ1-1; D gene ambiguous. Trimming stripped 3 bases from V and 4 bases from J, with 9 bases between. Germline assignment: CDR1 SGHVS and CDR2 FNYEAQ. The CDR3 totals 13 residues. The CDR3 DNA follows: TGTGCCAGCAGCTTCGAGGTTGGCACTGAAGCTTTCTTT. Its protein is CASSFEVGTEAFF.

The CDR3 coding sequence is TGTGCCAGCAGTTTACAGGGTCACGCTCCTGGCTACACCTTC. This sequence encodes CASSLQGHAPGYTF. This chain links TRBV27 with TRBJ1-2, with a tentative D call TRBD1 (5 bases). Germline values: CDR1 MNHEY, CDR2 SMNVEV (reference sequence). The CDR3 is 14 residues long. V was cut by 2 bases and J by 7 bases, with 14 bases left in between.

The V gene is TRBV27, the J gene TRBJ2-3; 9 bases agree with TRBD2. V shed 8 bases and J 0 bases; nucleotides not matched to a gene: 9. There are 16 residues in the CDR3. Germline values: CDR1 MNHEY, CDR2 SMNVEV (reference sequence). CDR3 protein: CASARLSGSSTDTQYF. DNA for the CDR3: TGTGCCAGCGCTCGTCTTAGCGGGAGTAGCACAGATACGCAGTATTTT.

The V gene is TRBV2, the J gene TRBJ2-2; no clear D gene. CDR3 length equals 14 residues. The germline V gene encodes CDR1 SNHLY and CDR2 FYNNEI. V was pared by 6 bases and J by 3 bases, with 11 bases between. The CDR3: CASSDTYYTGELFF. The CDR3 DNA reads as TGTGCCAGCAGCGACACTTATTACACCGGGGAGCTGTTTTTT.

The chain couples TRBV14 to TRBJ2-1, with a tentative D call TRBD2 (5 bases). The CDR3 has 21 amino acids. Germline CDR1 and CDR2: SGHDN and FVKESK. With 0 bases removed from V and 0 bases from J, the gap between germline ends came to 24 bases. The CDR3 sequence is CASSQERAKERRSSSYNEQFF. In DNA form, the CDR3 reads TGTGCCAGCAGCCAAGAGCGTGCAAAAGAGCGGAGGTCCAGCTCCTACAATGAGCAGTTCTTC.

The rearrangement links TRBV4-1 to TRBJ1-2; 7 bases fit TRBD1. The CDR3 consists of 15 residues. From germline, CDR1 is MGHRA and CDR2 YSYEKL. V lost 1 base to trimming and J lost 5 bases; unmatched junction nucleotides: 7. The CDR3 DNA reads as TGCGCCAGCAGCCAAGGACAGGGTGAGGGATATGGCTACACCTTC. Translation: CASSQGQGEGYGYTF.